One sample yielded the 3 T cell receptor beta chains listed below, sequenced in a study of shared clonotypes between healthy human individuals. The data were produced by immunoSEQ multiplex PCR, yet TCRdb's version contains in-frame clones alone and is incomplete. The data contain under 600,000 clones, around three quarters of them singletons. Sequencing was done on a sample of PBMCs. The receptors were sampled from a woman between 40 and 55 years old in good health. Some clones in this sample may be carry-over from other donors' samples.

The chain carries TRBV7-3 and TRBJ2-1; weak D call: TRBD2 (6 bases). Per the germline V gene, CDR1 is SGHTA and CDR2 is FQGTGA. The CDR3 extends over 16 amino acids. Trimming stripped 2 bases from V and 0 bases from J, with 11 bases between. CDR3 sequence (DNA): TGTGCCAGCAGCTTACGTGAGGGACTCTCCTACAATGAGCAGTTCTTC. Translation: CASSLREGLSYNEQFF.

DNA for the CDR3: TGTGCCTGGAGTAAACCGCGGGGACAGGGGCATCAGCCCCAGCATTTT. Its protein is CAWSKPRGQGHQPQHF. The rearrangement joins TRBV30 to TRBJ1-5, with 10 bases identical to TRBD1. With V trimmed by 2 bases and J by 5 bases, 9 bases remained unmatched. Germline CDR1 reads GTSNPN; CDR2 reads SVGIG (reference sequence). This CDR3 has 16 residues.

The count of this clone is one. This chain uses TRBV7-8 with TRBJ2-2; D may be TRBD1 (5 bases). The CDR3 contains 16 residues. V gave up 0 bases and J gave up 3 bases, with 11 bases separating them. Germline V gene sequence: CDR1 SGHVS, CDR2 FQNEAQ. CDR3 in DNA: TGTGCCAGCAGCTTAGCCCAGGGTCAATACACCGGGGAGCTGTTTTTT. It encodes CASSLAQGQYTGELFF.